The 2 T cell receptor beta chains listed next were all sequenced from one sample in a study of cytomegalovirus exposure and HLA in healthy donors. PCR amplification relied on 60 Vbeta primers (plus 13 Jbeta primers). The method was immunoSEQ multiplex PCR; TCRdb's version includes in-frame clones alone and lacks a portion of them. The repertoire consists of about 82,000 clones, with approximately 74% occurring once and the leading ten covering roughly 9.1%. The material sequenced was PBMCs. Receptors originate from a man aged 35-49 years in good health and CMV-seropositive.

The chain employs TRBV18 and TRBJ1-1; 9 nucleotides match TRBD1. The germline V gene has CDR1 KGHSH and CDR2 LQKENI. The CDR3 loop spans 15 amino acids. Unmatched junction bases numbered 1, after V lost 1 base and J lost 1 base. CDR3 protein: CASSPRGQGNTEAFF. In DNA form, the CDR3 reads TGTGCCAGCTCACCACGGGGACAGGGGAACACTGAAGCTTTCTTT.

The chain uses TRBV27 and TRBJ1-4, with D tentatively TRBD1 (5 bases). Germline V gene sequence: CDR1 MNHEY, CDR2 SMNVEV (reference sequence). The CDR3 contains 15 residues. Trimming cost V 0 bases and J 10 bases, with 15 bases left between them. The CDR3 loop reads CASSLSVGQGRKLFF. For the CDR3, the DNA is TGTGCCAGCAGTTTATCGGTCGGGCAGGGCAGAAAACTGTTTTTT.